These 31 T cell receptor beta chains came from one sample sequenced in a study of shared clonotypes between healthy human individuals. TCRdb's copy holds only in-frame clones and misses some; the assay was immunoSEQ multiplex PCR. The data show millions of clones, with around 95% seen just once and roughly 0.13% held by the top ten. What was sequenced was naive CD4+ T cells sorted from blood. Subset here: CD45RA+ positively selected. These receptors originate from a young man in good health.

This clone was detected only once. This sequence joins TRBV7-6 and TRBJ1-2; 7 positions agree with TRBD1. CDR3 length: 15 amino acids. The V gene's germline CDR1 is SGHVS and CDR2 FNYEAQ. Unmatched junction bases numbered 3, after V lost 1 base and J lost 1 base. Written as DNA, the CDR3 is TGTGCCAGCAGCTTAGGACAGGGCCATAACTATGGCTACACCTTC. Encoded protein: CASSLGQGHNYGYTF.

This chain uses TRBV2 with TRBJ1-2; no definite D call. Trimming removed 1 base from V and 4 bases from J, with 7 bases in between. Germline lookup yields CDR1 SNHLY and CDR2 FYNNEI. This CDR3 region has 13 residues. CDR3 in DNA: TGTGCCAGCAGTGAAGATGGCGCCTATGGCTACACCTTC. Protein sequence: CASSEDGAYGYTF. Drawing the rest from reference TRBV2 and TRBJ1-2, the complete variable domain is EPEVTQTPSHQVTQMGQEVILRCVPISNHLYFYWYRQILGQKVEFLVSFYNNEISEKSEIFDDQFSVERPDGSNFTLKIRSTKLEDSAMYFCASSEDGAYGYTFGSGTRLTVV.

The rearrangement joins TRBV19 to TRBJ2-4; possibly TRBD1 for D (6 bases). V lost 7 bases and J 0 bases, leaving 13 bases between the germline ends. Germline assignment: CDR1 LNHDA and CDR2 SQIVND (reference sequence). This CDR3 spans 15 amino acids. CDR3 protein: CASTTDSLAKNIQYF. The DNA for the CDR3 is TGTGCCAGTACTACGGACAGTTTAGCCAAAAACATTCAGTACTTC.

The chain links TRBV30 to TRBJ1-4; D gene uncertain. V was cut by 2 bases and J by 3 bases, with 7 bases left in between. Germline V gives CDR1 GTSNPN, CDR2 SVGIG (reference sequence). This CDR3 has 13 amino acids. The chain's CDR3 is CAWSLQSNEKLFF. CDR3 bases: TGTGCCTGGAGTTTGCAGTCTAATGAAAAACTGTTTTTT.

This chain joins TRBV9 and TRBJ1-2; no reliable D call. The length of the CDR3 is 15 residues. CDR1 and CDR2 from the germline V gene are SGDLS and YYNGEE. V was clipped by 0 bases and J by 3 bases, with 12 bases between them. In DNA form, the CDR3 reads TGTGCCAGCAGCGTAGGGCAGGAGCTAGACTATGGCTACACCTTC. Its translation: CASSVGQELDYGYTF.

The V gene is TRBV11-3, the J gene TRBJ1-2; the D is unclear. CDR3 length: 11 residues. Germline assignment: CDR1 SGHNT and CDR2 YENEEA. V lost 7 bases and J 3 bases, leaving 6 bases between the germline ends. CDR3 nucleotide sequence: TGTGCCAGCAAACGCGACTATGGCTACACCTTC. This codes for CASKRDYGYTF.

On this clone itself: This CDR3 is also generated by other DNA sequences in the sample. The J gene is TRBJ2-7, the V gene TRBV2; D might be TRBD1 (5 bases). The germline CDR1 and CDR2 sequences are SNHLY and FYNNEI. The V and J ends lost 6 bases and 0 bases respectively, with 12 bases between them. The CDR3 length is 14 residues. In DNA form, the CDR3 reads TGTGCCAGCAGGGTCGACAGATCCTCCTACGAGCAGTACTTC. Residues: CASRVDRSSYEQYF. Based on the CDR3 plus reference TRBV2 and TRBJ2-7, the full variable domain is EPEVTQTPSHQVTQMGQEVILRCVPISNHLYFYWYRQILGQKVEFLVSFYNNEISEKSEIFDDQFSVERPDGSNFTLKIRSTKLEDSAMYFCASRVDRSSYEQYFGPGTRLTVT.

This sequence joins TRBV7-2 and TRBJ2-3; D is uncertain. This CDR3 spans 15 amino acids. The V and J ends lost 1 base and 1 base respectively, with 9 bases between them. The germline CDR1 and CDR2 sequences are SGHTA and FQGNSA. CDR3 in amino acids: CASSLEFSRTDTQYF. CDR3 DNA: TGTGCCAGCAGCTTAGAGTTCAGTCGCACAGATACGCAGTATTTT.

Here the CDR3 reads CASSFRTSGVSTDTQYF. CDR3 DNA sequence: TGCGCCAGCAGCTTTAGGACTAGCGGGGTGAGCACAGATACGCAGTATTTT. The chain uses TRBV5-1 and TRBJ2-3, with TRBD2 matching over 12 bases. CDR1 and CDR2 from the germline V gene are SGHRS and YFSETQ. This CDR3 region has 17 residues. With V trimmed by 2 bases and J by 0 bases, 4 bases remained unmatched.

This rearrangement joins TRBV4-1 to TRBJ1-2, with no clear D. The germline CDR1 and CDR2 sequences are MGHRA and YSYEKL. There are 15 residues in the CDR3. V shed 4 bases and J shed 2 bases, with 14 bases lying between them. CDR3 loop: CASSRQFSENYGYTF. CDR3 bases: TGCGCCAGCAGCCGACAATTCTCGGAGAACTATGGCTACACCTTC.

This clone was seen only once. The chain has TRBV5-1 and TRBJ2-7; 7 bases fit TRBD1. The CDR3 contains 14 residues. The junction had 11 bases not matched to a gene; V was cut back by 4 bases and J by 7 bases. The germline gives CDR1 SGHRS, CDR2 YFSETQ. The CDR3 bases are TGCGCCAGCAGCGATGGGGACAGATTGGGTGAGCAGTACTTC. Translating it yields CASSDGDRLGEQYF.

This clone was counted only a few times. This chain joins TRBV7-2 and TRBJ2-3, with unresolved D. V was clipped by 3 bases and J by 4 bases, with 5 bases between them. The CDR3 covers 12 residues. Germline assignment: CDR1 SGHTA and CDR2 FQGNSA. The CDR3 DNA is TGTGCCAGCAGCTTTGCAGCAGATACGCAGTATTTT. Its translation is CASSFAADTQYF.

This clone has a single count. The gene calls are TRBV7-2 and TRBJ1-1; D unresolved. CDR3 length: 12 amino acids. Germline V gene sequence: CDR1 SGHTA, CDR2 FQGNSA. Trimming removed 10 bases from V and 2 bases from J, with 11 bases in between. The CDR3 protein is CATGGRNTEAFF. For the CDR3, the DNA is TGTGCCACCGGAGGGAGAAACACTGAAGCTTTCTTT.

V is TRBV5-7 and J is TRBJ1-1; D is uncertain. TRBV5-7 is identified as an open reading frame with a role that is uncertain. The CDR3 totals 17 residues. V lost 0 bases, J lost 4 bases, and 19 bases lay in between. CDR3 protein: CASSLGGEELGSTEAFF. CDR3 in DNA: TGTGCCAGCAGCTTGGGCGGGGAGGAATTGGGAAGCACTGAAGCTTTCTTT.

This chain uses TRBV28 with TRBJ1-5; D may be TRBD1 (6 bases). CDR1 and CDR2 (germline): MDHEN, SYDVKM. The CDR3 sequence is 14 residues long. Deletions cut 2 bases from V and 5 bases from J, with 10 bases between. This chain's CDR3 is CASSLGGGDQPQHF. Written as DNA, the CDR3 is TGTGCCAGCAGTTTAGGGGGGGGCGATCAGCCCCAGCATTTT.

This clone was seen just once. DNA of the CDR3: TGTGCCAGCAGCTTGGGGACTAGCGGGAGAAAAGACAATGAGCAGTTCTTC. Protein sequence: CASSLGTSGRKDNEQFF. The V and J genes are TRBV7-9 and TRBJ2-1; TRBD2 matches at 14 bases. V shed 3 bases and J 5 bases; nucleotides not matched to a gene: 6. Germline-derived CDR1 and CDR2 are SEHNR and FQNEAQ (reference sequence). The CDR3 runs to 17 residues.

The gene calls are TRBV7-6 and TRBJ2-3; 11 bases align to TRBD2. V was clipped by 3 bases and J by 2 bases; unmatched bases: 7. CDR1 and CDR2 (germline): SGHVS, FNYEAQ. The CDR3 extends over 17 amino acids. The CDR3 DNA reads as TGTGCCAGCAGCTTCCTAGCGGGAGGATCGAACACAGATACGCAGTATTTT. Translating gives CASSFLAGGSNTDTQYF.

The V and J genes are TRBV5-1 and TRBJ1-2; no definite D call. In germline, CDR1 is SGHRS, CDR2 YFSETQ. The length of the CDR3 is 15 residues. V was shortened by 4 bases and J by 8 bases, with 21 bases between the two germline ends. The CDR3 reads CASSARPAEPGGYTF. The CDR3 DNA follows: TGCGCCAGCAGCGCACGGCCCGCCGAGCCGGGCGGCTACACCTTC.

V and J are TRBV6-4 and TRBJ2-3; TRBD2 might be the D (5 bases). The CDR3 runs 14 residues. Trimming took 6 bases from V and 0 from J, leaving 10 bases between them. CDR1 is MRHNA and CDR2 is SNTAGT in the germline V gene. CDR3 sequence: CASRASRSTDTQYF. The CDR3 region has the DNA TGTGCCAGCAGAGCTAGCAGGAGCACAGATACGCAGTATTTT.

This clone was counted a single time. This sequence joins TRBV6-5 and TRBJ1-2, with 8 bases lining up with TRBD1. The CDR3 is made up of 13 amino acids. The germline V gene encodes CDR1 MNHEY and CDR2 SVGAGI. V gave up 5 bases and J gave up 4 bases; unmatched junction bases: 3. The DNA for the CDR3 is TGTGCCAGCAGTACAGGGGGGGTCTATGGCTACACCTTC. As protein: CASSTGGVYGYTF.

With regard to this clone: Germline is not matched at one junction end, which may reflect a read error. The same CDR3 can be traced to other DNA sequences in this sample. The chain joins TRBV11-2 to TRBJ1-6; TRBD1 matches 7 bases. This CDR3 has 15 residues. The germline V gene encodes CDR1 SGHAT and CDR2 FQNNGV. CDR3 sequence (DNA): TGTGCCAGCAGCTTAAACGGCAGGGGGAATTCGCCCCTCCACTTT. This gives the protein CASSLNGRGNSPLHF.

V is TRBV11-2 and J is TRBJ1-4; TRBD1 aligns across 9 bases. V trimming: 5 bases; J trimming: 8 bases; junction bases outside the gene matches: 3. The V gene's germline CDR1 is SGHAT and CDR2 FQNNGV. The CDR3 extends over 13 amino acids. This chain's CDR3 is CASSRTGEEKLFF. As DNA, the CDR3 is TGTGCCAGCAGCAGGACAGGGGAAGAAAAACTGTTTTTT.

V gene TRBV7-9 combines with J gene TRBJ1-1; TRBD1 agrees at 8 bases. Trimming at V came to 6 bases and at J to 0 bases, leaving 18 bases not matched to a gene. The CDR3 contains 19 residues. In germline, CDR1 is SEHNR, CDR2 FQNEAQ (reference sequence). The CDR3 region is CASRPTLRQGRAMNTEAFF. Here the CDR3 DNA reads TGTGCCAGCAGACCCACCCTTCGACAGGGGAGGGCCATGAACACTGAAGCTTTCTTT.

Turning to this clone: Other nucleotide sequences in the sample specify the same CDR3. J is TRBJ1-2 and V is TRBV6-5, with D perhaps TRBD1 (5 bases). Germline CDR1 MNHEY, CDR2 SVGAGI. The CDR3 spans 14 residues. Trimming took 0 bases from V and 4 from J, leaving 9 bases between them. DNA of the CDR3: TGTGCCAGCAGTTACTCGGGGGTGTCCTATGGCTACACCTTC. It translates to CASSYSGVSYGYTF.

The chain combines TRBV6-5 with TRBJ1-1; TRBD1 matches at 10 bases. This CDR3 has 16 residues. Germline V gives CDR1 MNHEY, CDR2 SVGAGI. Losses at the gene ends were 4 bases for V and 5 bases for J; bases not matched to a gene: 10. CDR3 sequence (DNA): TGTGCCAGCAGTTCCCCCGGGACAGGGGCTGTAACTGAAGCTTTCTTT. This sequence encodes CASSSPGTGAVTEAFF.

Of note for this clone: Being one base from a much bigger clone, this may be a read error. This same CDR3 is encoded by further DNA sequences in the sample. The chain's CDR3 is CASSPRQGGTDGETQYF. The CDR3 region has the DNA TGTGCCAGCTCACCACGGCAGGGCGGGACCGACGGGGAGACCCAGTACTTC. The J gene is TRBJ2-5, the V gene TRBV18; maybe TRBD2 (6 bases). V lost 1 base to trimming and J lost 5 bases, with 20 bases between them. CDR3 length equals 17 residues. Germline values: CDR1 KGHSH, CDR2 LQKENI.

The rearrangement links TRBV7-6 to TRBJ1-4; D is perhaps TRBD1 (5 bases). The CDR3 extends over 15 amino acids. V lost 2 bases and J 3 bases, leaving 10 bases between the germline ends. Germline V CDR1 and CDR2: SGHVS, FNYEAQ. The CDR3 spells CASSLSGGANEKLFF. CDR3 DNA sequence: TGTGCCAGCAGCTTATCCGGGGGGGCTAATGAAAAACTGTTTTTT.

As DNA, the CDR3 is TGTGCCTGGAGAGAGGATAGCAATCAGCCCCAGCATTTT. It encodes CAWREDSNQPQHF. This sequence joins TRBV30 and TRBJ1-5; D remains unclear. From germline, CDR1 is GTSNPN and CDR2 SVGIG (reference sequence). The CDR3 is made up of 13 amino acids. Trimming shortened V by 3 bases and J by 0 bases, and 6 bases separated the two germline ends.

CDR3 DNA sequence: TGTGCCAGCAGTTATGATCGGCCGGGGGGTAATTCACCCCTCCACTTT. Translating it yields CASSYDRPGGNSPLHF. This chain links TRBV6-5 with TRBJ1-6, with D tentatively TRBD1 (5 bases). CDR1 is MNHEY, CDR2 SVGAGI, per germline. This CDR3 region has 16 residues. The germline V and J ends were trimmed by 3 bases and 6 bases, with 15 bases remaining between them.

Notes on this clone: This sample also contains other DNA sequences that code for the same CDR3. The chain links TRBV5-1 to TRBJ1-5, with a possible D match to TRBD1 (6 bases). The CDR3 covers 13 residues. Germline-derived CDR1 and CDR2 are SGHRS and YFSETQ. The V and J ends lost 4 bases and 6 bases respectively, with 11 bases between them. The CDR3 loop reads CASSPGVGQPQHF. DNA for the CDR3: TGCGCCAGCAGCCCAGGGGTGGGTCAGCCCCAGCATTTT.

This clone has a single count. The chain uses TRBV13 and TRBJ2-1; maybe TRBD1 (6 bases). V was clipped by 4 bases and J by 3 bases, with 16 bases between them. Germline CDR1 PRHDT, CDR2 FYEKMQ (reference sequence). The CDR3 totals 16 residues. In DNA, the CDR3 is TGTGCCAGCAGCTCTTCTTGGACAGAGCACTACAATGAGCAGTTCTTC. Translated: CASSSSWTEHYNEQFF.